This T cell receptor (beta chain) was identified during a study of T cells after yellow fever vaccination. Overall study findings and caveats: There was a small share of clonotypes that showed up in both the CD4 and CD8 compartments. Detected again after the booster were most primary-vaccination clones, at 95% to 98% CD4 and 88% CD8. A weaker but faster secondary response was observed, peaking on day 5 versus 15.

TCRdb re-analysed the 5' RACE reads in MiXCR, keeping a single row per CDR3 protein. The sample lists 300,000 to 350,000 distinct CDR3 sequences, roughly a tenth occurring once. Trimming shortened V by 0 bases and J by 2 bases, and 15 bases separated the two germline ends. The CDR3 runs 17 residues. The germline V gene encodes CDR1 LGHNA and CDR2 YSLEER. As to this clonotype: Its antigen is not known.

The receptor's source is a man between 18 and 35 years old who received the YFV17D yellow fever vaccine. The source was CD4+ T cells sorted from PBMCs, collected 45 days after the yellow fever booster vaccination. The chain joins TRBV4-3 to TRBJ2-3; maybe TRBD2 (5 bases). DNA for the CDR3: TGCGCCAGCAGCCAAGATCGGACTTCCTCTCACACAGATACGCAGTATTTT. Amino acids: CASSQDRTSSHTDTQYF.